These T cell receptor beta chains were read from a single sample in a study of T cells after yellow fever vaccination. TCRdb reprocessed the 5' RACE reads via MiXCR and lists one record per CDR3 protein. The repertoire consists of approximately 510,000 distinct CDR3 sequences, with around a fifth occurring once and the leading ten covering about 16%. The sequencing used PBMCs, collected less than 25 days after the first yellow fever vaccination. All receptors derive from a man in his late teens or twenties who received the YFV17D yellow fever vaccine. The CDR3 runs from the conserved cysteine through the conserved F or W. A D gene is named only where the DNA matches it firmly. Where a row states a size, it is once, few, many or the class of an expanded clone; other rows omit it.

J	D	size	V	DNA	CDR3
TRBJ2-2	TRBD1	.	TRBV6-1	TGTGCCAGCAGTGCGGGACAGGCGGTCACCGGGGAGCTGTTTTTT	CASSAGQAVTGELFF
TRBJ2-4	.	.	TRBV12-3/TRBV12-4	TGTGCCACCGGCCAGGGGGGGGGGCGACGAAACATTCAGTACTTC	CATGQGGGRRNIQYF
TRBJ1-5	.	few	TRBV7-6	TGTGCCAGCAGCTTAGCGGAAGGGAATCAGCCCCAGCATTTT	CASSLAEGNQPQHF
TRBJ2-6	.	.	TRBV10-3	TGTGCCATCAGTGGGGAATGGAGGGGCCCTTCCTCTACTGGGGCCAACGTCCTGACTTTC	CAISGEWRGPSSTGANVLTF
TRBJ2-1	TRBD2	.	TRBV6-1	TGTGCCAGCAGTACGCTCCCGCTAGCGGAGATCTACAATGAGCAGTTCTTC	CASSTLPLAEIYNEQFF
TRBJ2-2	.	.	TRBV12-3/TRBV12-4	TGTGCCAGCAGTCCCCAGGGACCGGGGGAGCTGTTTTTT	CASSPQGPGELFF
TRBJ2-5	.	.	TRBV3-1	TGTGCCAGCAGCCAGCAGGGGGGCCGGGAGACCCAGTACTTC	CASSQQGGRETQYF
TRBJ1-1	.	.	TRBV27	TGTGCCAGCAGTTTAGGGGTTCGGAACACTGAAGCTTTCTTT	CASSLGVRNTEAFF
TRBJ2-5	TRBD2	once	TRBV5-1	TGCGCCAGCAGCTCCCTCGGGGGGAAGCAAGAGACCCAGTACTTC	CASSSLGGKQETQYF
TRBJ2-7	.	.	TRBV9	TGTGCCAGCAGCCCCTCCGGAACCGGAGTCTACGAGCAGTACTTC	CASSPSGTGVYEQYF
TRBJ2-5	TRBD2	.	TRBV6-5	TGTGCCAGCAGTTACTCGTCTCCGGCGGGGGGGCGAGAGACCCAGTACTTC	CASSYSSPAGGRETQYF
TRBJ2-3	.	.	TRBV7-2	TGTGCCAGCAGCCCAGGGACAACCCTTAGCACAGATACGCAGTATTTT	CASSPGTTLSTDTQYF
TRBJ1-5	TRBD1	.	TRBV30	TGTGCCTGGACCGGGACAGGGGCCGCCGGAAATCAGCCCCAGCATTTT	CAWTGTGAAGNQPQHF
TRBJ1-1	.	.	TRBV7-3	TGTGCCAGCAGCTCAACCCAGGGTAGTACTGAAGCTTTCTTT	CASSSTQGSTEAFF
TRBJ2-5	.	few	TRBV7-9	TGTGCCAGCAGCCCCCACCGGGAGACCCAGTACTTC	CASSPHRETQYF
TRBJ1-1	.	.	TRBV20-1	TGCAGTGCTAGAGGGGGGGGAAATGAAGCTTTCTTT	CSARGGGNEAFF
TRBJ1-2	TRBD1	.	TRBV4-3	TGCGCCAGCAGCCAAGAGTGGGGAACAGGGGGGAACTATGGCTACACCTTC	CASSQEWGTGGNYGYTF
TRBJ2-1	TRBD2	.	TRBV7-2	TGTGCCAGCAGCTTAGGGCGGGCGGGGGTGAACTCCTACAATGAGCAGTTCTTC	CASSLGRAGVNSYNEQFF
TRBJ1-6	.	few	TRBV7-8	TGTGCCAGCAGCTTAGCCCGGGGCCGACTTAATTCACCCCTCCACTTT	CASSLARGRLNSPLHF
TRBJ1-5	.	few	TRBV4-1	TGCGCCAGCAGCCAAGAAACAGGGAGCAATCAGCCCCAGCATTTT	CASSQETGSNQPQHF
TRBJ1-1	.	many	TRBV7-9	TGTGCCAGCACCACGACGGGGCATAACGCTGAAGCTTTCTTT	CASTTTGHNAEAFF
TRBJ2-2	TRBD2	.	TRBV24-1	TGTGCCACCAGTGAATCAAGCGGGGGGGGTACCGGGGAGCTGTTTTTT	CATSESSGGGTGELFF
TRBJ1-5	.	few	TRBV4-1	TGCGCCAGCAGCCAAGTCCGGGACGTTCAAAATCAGCCCCAGCATTTT	CASSQVRDVQNQPQHF
TRBJ2-7	.	few	TRBV12-3/TRBV12-4	TGTGCCAGCAGTTCCTGGGACGGCTCCTACGAGCAGTACTTC	CASSSWDGSYEQYF
TRBJ2-3	TRBD2	.	TRBV5-1	TGCGCCAGCAACTCCCCCCTAGCGGGGCCAGATACGCAGTATTTT	CASNSPLAGPDTQYF
TRBJ2-7	TRBD1	.	TRBV7-2	TGTGCCAGCAGCTGGACAGGGGATACCTACGAGCAGTACTTC	CASSWTGDTYEQYF
TRBJ2-5	.	.	TRBV30	TGTGCCGGCCTCGACTTGGGGCAAGAGACCCAGTACTTC	CAGLDLGQETQYF
TRBJ1-1	.	few	TRBV7-8	TGTGCCAGCAGCCGGACTATCGTGAACACTGAAGCTTTCTTT	CASSRTIVNTEAFF
TRBJ2-5	.	few	TRBV7-2	TGTGCCAGCAGCTTAGGGGCAATGGAGACCCAGTACTTC	CASSLGAMETQYF
TRBJ2-1	.	.	TRBV9	TGTGCCAGCAGCGTAGCTGGAGGCCTCGGGGTCTACAATGAGCAGTTCTTC	CASSVAGGLGVYNEQFF
TRBJ1-2	TRBD1	.	TRBV10-3	TGTGCCATCAGTGAGTCGGGACAGGGGTCTGGCTACACCTTC	CAISESGQGSGYTF
TRBJ1-3	.	.	TRBV9	TGTGCCAGCAGCGATCAACGGTCTGGAAACACCATATATTTT	CASSDQRSGNTIYF
TRBJ1-2	TRBD1	few	TRBV20-1	TGCAGTGCACCAGGGGGCGAGACGGGCGGCTACACCTTC	CSAPGGETGGYTF
TRBJ2-3	.	many	TRBV20-1	TGCAGTGCTAGACGAGGATTCGGCACAGATACGCAGTATTTT	CSARRGFGTDTQYF
TRBJ1-1	.	many	TRBV20-1	TGCAGTGCTAGAGTTGGACTGACGAACACTGAAGCTTTCTTT	CSARVGLTNTEAFF
TRBJ2-2	TRBD1	.	TRBV7-3	TGTGCCAGCAGCATACGACCCAGGGGGACCGGGGAGCTGTTTTTT	CASSIRPRGTGELFF
TRBJ2-3	TRBD2	.	TRBV11-2	TGTGCCAGCAGCTCAATTACCAGTCTAGCGGGGGATACAGATACGCAGTATTTT	CASSSITSLAGDTDTQYF
TRBJ1-2	TRBD1	few	TRBV4-1	TGCGCCAGCAGCCAAGCGCCAGGGGGGGACTATGGCTACACCTTC	CASSQAPGGDYGYTF
TRBJ2-3	.	.	TRBV2	TGTGCCAGCCGAAAAACAGAAAACACAGATACGCAGTATTTT	CASRKTENTDTQYF